This entry describes one T cell receptor (beta chain). What it recognizes is unknown. The sample contains more than one DNA sequence encoding this CDR3. This record belongs to a study of shared clonotypes between healthy human individuals. Looking at the study overall: Serving as donors were two women and a few men, whose ages spanned 18 to 49. Notes on the study in general: With a handful of donors compared, 4% to 5.5% of naive CD4 clonotypes were shared. Naive subsets typically showed greater estimated richness than memory subsets.

The ends were cut back, 4 bases at V and 1 base at J, with 7 bases in the middle. The germline V gene has CDR1 SGHTA and CDR2 FQGNSA. This CDR3 has 13 residues. Here immunoSEQ multiplex PCR was the method, and the copy in TCRdb shows in-frame clones only, minus some. The table includes a few million clones, approximately 90% detected once. Material for sequencing was naive CD4+ T cells from PBMCs. Subset described: CD45RA+ positively selected. This receptor was identified in a young man in good health. Some clones in this sample may be carry-over from other donors' samples. The chain combines TRBV7-2 with TRBJ1-1; D is perhaps TRBD1 (5 bases). The CDR3 spells CASSSRGNTEAFF. Written as DNA, the CDR3 is TGTGCCAGCAGCTCAAGGGGGAACACTGAAGCTTTCTTT.